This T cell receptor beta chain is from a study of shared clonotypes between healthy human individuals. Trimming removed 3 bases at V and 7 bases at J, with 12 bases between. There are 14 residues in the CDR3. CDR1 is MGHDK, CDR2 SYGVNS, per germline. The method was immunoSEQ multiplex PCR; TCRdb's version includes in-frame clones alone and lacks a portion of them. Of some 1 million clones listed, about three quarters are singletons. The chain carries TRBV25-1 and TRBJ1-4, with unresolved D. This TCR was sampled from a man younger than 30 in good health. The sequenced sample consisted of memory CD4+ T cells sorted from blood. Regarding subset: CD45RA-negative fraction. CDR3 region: CASSDPGNPEKLFF. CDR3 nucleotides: TGTGCCAGCAGTGATCCGGGGAACCCTGAAAAACTGTTTTTT.